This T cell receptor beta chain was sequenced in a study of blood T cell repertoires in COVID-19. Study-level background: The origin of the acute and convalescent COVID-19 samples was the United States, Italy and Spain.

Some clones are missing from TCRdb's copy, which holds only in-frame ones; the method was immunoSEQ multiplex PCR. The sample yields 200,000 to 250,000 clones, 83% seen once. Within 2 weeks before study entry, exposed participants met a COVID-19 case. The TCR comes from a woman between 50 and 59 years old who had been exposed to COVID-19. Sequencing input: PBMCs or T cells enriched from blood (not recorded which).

CDR3: CASSVSGGRAYNEQFF. The CDR3 bases are TGTGCCAGCAGCGTTAGCGGGGGCCGCGCCTACAATGAGCAGTTCTTC. V usage is TRBV7-8 and J usage is TRBJ2-1, with 9 positions matching TRBD2. Germline V gene lookup returns CDR1 SGHVS and CDR2 FQNEAQ. Trimming removed 5 bases from V and 2 bases from J; junction bases left unmatched: 7. The CDR3 sequence is 16 residues long.